Sequencing of this TCR beta chain was carried out in a study of blood T cell repertoires in COVID-19. Across the whole study: COVID-19 samples from acute and convalescent phases originated in the United States, Italy and Spain.

Original processing notes: Reference gene primers were amplified, and this amplification served to estimate nucleated cell counts. TCRdb's table, derived via immunoSEQ multiplex PCR, lists solely in-frame clones and lacks some. The V and J calls and clone size are taken from that table; D and trimming were inferred from the DNA. The sample yields about 190,000 clones, approximately 85% seen once. Germline-derived CDR1 and CDR2 are SGHDT and YYEEEE. The CDR3 contains 13 residues. As regards this clone: A junction end diverges from the germline sequence, so it may reflect a read error.

This sequence joins TRBV5-6 and TRBJ2-7; 13 bases align to TRBD2. The sample was peripheral blood. The TCR sequence derives from a woman in her 70s with active or convalescent COVID-19. The CDR3 spells CASSRGLAGVLSF. DNA of the CDR3: TGTGCCAGCAGCCGTGGACTAGCGGGAGTACTCTCCTTC. The full variable domain, with the rest looked up from reference TRBV5-6 and TRBJ2-7, is DAGVTQSPTHLIKTRGQQVTLRCSPKSGHDTVSWYQQALGQGPQFIFQYYEEEERQRGNFPDRFSGHQFPNYSSELNVNALLLGDSALYLCASSRGLAGVLSFGPGTRLTVT.